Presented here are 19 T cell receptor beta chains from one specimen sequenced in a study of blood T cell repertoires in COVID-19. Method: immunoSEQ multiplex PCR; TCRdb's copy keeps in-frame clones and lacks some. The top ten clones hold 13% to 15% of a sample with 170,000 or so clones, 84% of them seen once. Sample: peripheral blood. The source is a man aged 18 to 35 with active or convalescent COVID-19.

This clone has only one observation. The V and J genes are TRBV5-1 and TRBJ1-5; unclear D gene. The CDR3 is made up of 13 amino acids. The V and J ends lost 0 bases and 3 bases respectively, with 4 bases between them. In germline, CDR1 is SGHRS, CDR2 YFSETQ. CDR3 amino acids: CASSLDINQPQHF. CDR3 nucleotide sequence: TGCGCCAGCAGCTTGGACATCAATCAGCCCCAGCATTTT.

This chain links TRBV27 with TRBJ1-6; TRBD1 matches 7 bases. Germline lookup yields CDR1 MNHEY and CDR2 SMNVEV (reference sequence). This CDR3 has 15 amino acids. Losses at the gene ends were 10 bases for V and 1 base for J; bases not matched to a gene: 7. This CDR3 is CATTKGASYNSPLHF. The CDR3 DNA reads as TGTGCCACCACTAAGGGGGCTTCCTATAATTCACCCCTCCACTTT.

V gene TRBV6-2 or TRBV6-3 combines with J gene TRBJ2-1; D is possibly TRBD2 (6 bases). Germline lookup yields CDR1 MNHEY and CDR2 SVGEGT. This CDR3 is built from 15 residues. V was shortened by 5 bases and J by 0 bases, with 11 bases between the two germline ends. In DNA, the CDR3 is TGTGCCAGCAGTCAGACTAGGGACTCCTACAATGAGCAGTTCTTC. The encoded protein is CASSQTRDSYNEQFF.

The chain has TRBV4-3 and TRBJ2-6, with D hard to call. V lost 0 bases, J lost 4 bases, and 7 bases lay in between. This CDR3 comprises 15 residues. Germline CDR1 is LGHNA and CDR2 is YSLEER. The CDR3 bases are TGCGCCAGCAGCCAAGATTTAAGCGGGGCCAACGTCCTGACTTTC. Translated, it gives CASSQDLSGANVLTF.

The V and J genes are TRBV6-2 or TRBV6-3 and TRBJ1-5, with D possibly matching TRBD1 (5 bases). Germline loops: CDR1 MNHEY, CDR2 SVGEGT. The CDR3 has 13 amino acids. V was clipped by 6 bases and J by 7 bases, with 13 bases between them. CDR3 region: CASSVIQGQPQHF. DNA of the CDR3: TGTGCCAGCAGCGTAATCCAGGGACAGCCCCAGCATTTT.

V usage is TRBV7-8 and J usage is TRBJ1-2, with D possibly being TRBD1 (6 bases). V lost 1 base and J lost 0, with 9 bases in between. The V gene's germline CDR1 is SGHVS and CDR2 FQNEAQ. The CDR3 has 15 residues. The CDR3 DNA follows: TGTGCCAGCAGCTTAGAGTCAGGGGCTAACTATGGCTACACCTTC. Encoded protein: CASSLESGANYGYTF.

CDR3 sequence: CASIKGRGSNTEAFF. The CDR3 DNA is TGCGCCAGCATCAAGGGCAGGGGATCGAACACTGAAGCTTTCTTT. J is TRBJ1-1 and V is TRBV10-2; D is possibly TRBD1 (6 bases). This CDR3 spans 15 amino acids. V was cut by 7 bases and J by 1 base, with 16 bases left in between. Germline CDR1 reads WSHSY; CDR2 reads SAAADI.

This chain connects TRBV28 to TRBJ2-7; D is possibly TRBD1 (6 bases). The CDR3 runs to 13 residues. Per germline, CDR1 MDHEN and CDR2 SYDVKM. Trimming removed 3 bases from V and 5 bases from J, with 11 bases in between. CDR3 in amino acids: CASSLQGLNEQYF. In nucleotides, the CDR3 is TGTGCCAGCAGTTTGCAGGGGCTCAACGAGCAGTACTTC.

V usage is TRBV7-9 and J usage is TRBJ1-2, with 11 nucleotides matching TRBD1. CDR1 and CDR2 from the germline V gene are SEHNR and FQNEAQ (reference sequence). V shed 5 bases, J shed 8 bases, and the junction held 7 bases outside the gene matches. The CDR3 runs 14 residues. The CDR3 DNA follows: TGTGCCAGCAGCCCAGGACAGGGGGCGGAAGGCTACACCTTC. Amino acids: CASSPGQGAEGYTF.

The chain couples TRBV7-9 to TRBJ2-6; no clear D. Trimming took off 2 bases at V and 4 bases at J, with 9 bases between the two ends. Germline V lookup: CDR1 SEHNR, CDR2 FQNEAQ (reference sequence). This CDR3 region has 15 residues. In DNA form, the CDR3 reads TGTGCCAGCAGCTTAAGCGCATCCGGGGCCAACGTCCTGACTTTC. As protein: CASSLSASGANVLTF. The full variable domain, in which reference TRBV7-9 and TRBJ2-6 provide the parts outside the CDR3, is DTGVSQNPRHKITKRGQNVTFRCDPISEHNRLYWYRQTLGQGPEFLTYFQNEAQLEKSRLLSDRFSAERPKGSFSTLEIQRTEQGDSAMYLCASSLSASGANVLTFGAGSRLTVL.

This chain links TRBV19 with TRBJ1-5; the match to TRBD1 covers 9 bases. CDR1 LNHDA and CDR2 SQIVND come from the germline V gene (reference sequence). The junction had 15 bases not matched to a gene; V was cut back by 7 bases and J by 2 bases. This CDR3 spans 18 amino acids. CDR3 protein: CASTLLRGQGYGNQPQHF. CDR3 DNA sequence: TGTGCCAGTACCCTCCTCCGGGGACAGGGCTATGGCAATCAGCCCCAGCATTTT.

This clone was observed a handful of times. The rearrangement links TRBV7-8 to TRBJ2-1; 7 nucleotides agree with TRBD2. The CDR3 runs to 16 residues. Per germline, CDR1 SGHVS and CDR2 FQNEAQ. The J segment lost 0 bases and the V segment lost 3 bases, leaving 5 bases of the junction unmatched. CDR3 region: CASSFGGGSSYNEQFF. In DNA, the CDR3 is TGTGCCAGCAGCTTTGGTGGCGGGAGCTCCTACAATGAGCAGTTCTTC.

As DNA, the CDR3 is TGTGCCAGCAGCCAAGCCTCGACAGGATACGAGCAGTACTTC. This codes for CASSQASTGYEQYF. The chain recombines TRBV3-1 (or the pseudogene TRBV3-2) with TRBJ2-7, with D possibly being TRBD1 (6 bases). Germline lookup yields CDR1 LGHDT and CDR2 YNNKEL (reference sequence). The V and J ends lost 1 base and 4 bases respectively, with 11 bases between them. The CDR3 has 14 amino acids.

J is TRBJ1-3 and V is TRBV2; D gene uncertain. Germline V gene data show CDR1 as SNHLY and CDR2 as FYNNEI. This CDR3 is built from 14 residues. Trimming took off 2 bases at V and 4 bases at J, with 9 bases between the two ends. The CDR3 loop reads CASSEFLSGNTIYF. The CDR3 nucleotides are TGTGCCAGCAGTGAATTTCTCTCCGGAAACACCATATATTTT.

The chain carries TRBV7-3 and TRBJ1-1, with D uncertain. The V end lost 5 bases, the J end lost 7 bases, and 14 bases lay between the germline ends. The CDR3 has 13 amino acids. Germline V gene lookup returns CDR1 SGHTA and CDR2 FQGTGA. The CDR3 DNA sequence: TGTGCCAGCAGCCCACGCCCCGAGGGTGAAGCTTTCTTT. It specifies CASSPRPEGEAFF.

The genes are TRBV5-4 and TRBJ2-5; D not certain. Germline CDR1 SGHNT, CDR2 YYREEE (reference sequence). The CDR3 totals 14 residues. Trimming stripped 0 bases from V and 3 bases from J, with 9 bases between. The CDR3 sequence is CASSLDGLEETQYF. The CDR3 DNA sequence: TGTGCCAGCAGCTTGGACGGGTTGGAAGAGACCCAGTACTTC.

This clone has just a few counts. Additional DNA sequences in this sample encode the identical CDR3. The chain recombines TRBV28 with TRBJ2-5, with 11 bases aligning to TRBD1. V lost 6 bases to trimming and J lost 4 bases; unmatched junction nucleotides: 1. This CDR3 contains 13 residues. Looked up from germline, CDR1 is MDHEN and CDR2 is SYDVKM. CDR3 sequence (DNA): TGTGCCAGCAGGGACAGGGGGCGAGAGACCCAGTACTTC. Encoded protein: CASRDRGRETQYF.

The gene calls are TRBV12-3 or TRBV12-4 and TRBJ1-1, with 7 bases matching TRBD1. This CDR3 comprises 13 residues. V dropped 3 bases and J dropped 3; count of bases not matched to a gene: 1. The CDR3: CASSFDRDTEAFF. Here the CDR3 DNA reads TGTGCCAGCAGTTTTGACAGGGACACTGAAGCTTTCTTT.

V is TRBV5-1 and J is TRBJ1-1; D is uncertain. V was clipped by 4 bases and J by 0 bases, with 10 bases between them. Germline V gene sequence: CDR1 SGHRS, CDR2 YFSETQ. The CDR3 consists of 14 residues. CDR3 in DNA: TGCGCCAGCAGCCCCAATTCAGTGAACACTGAAGCTTTCTTT. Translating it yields CASSPNSVNTEAFF. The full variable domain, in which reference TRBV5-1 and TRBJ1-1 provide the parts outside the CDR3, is KAGVTQTPRYLIKTRGQQVTLSCSPISGHRSVSWYQQTPGQGLQFLFEYFSETQRNKGNFPGRFSGRQFSNSRSEMNVSTLELGDSALYLCASSPNSVNTEAFFGQGTRLTVV.